The present T cell receptor beta chain was sequenced within a study of blood T cell repertoires in COVID-19. Germline CDR1 is MNHEY and CDR2 is SVGAGI. V gave up 2 bases and J gave up 7 bases, with 14 bases separating them. This CDR3 is built from 15 residues. Assay used: immunoSEQ multiplex PCR; TCRdb lists only in-frame clones, some missing. The sample includes some 380,000 clones, over 75% of them seen just once. Participants were aged 18 to 89 years from 20 to 30 US areas. The clonotype was recovered from a man under 40 who had recovered from COVID-19. The sequenced sample was PBMCs or T cells enriched from blood (not recorded which). The chain carries TRBV6-5 and TRBJ1-4, with D possibly TRBD1 on 5 matching bases. The CDR3 sequence: CASSYGAGRGEKLFF. The CDR3 coding sequence is TGTGCCAGCAGTTACGGGGCAGGGAGGGGTGAAAAACTGTTTTTT.